Each of the 21 T cell receptor beta chains below was sequenced from the same sample in a study of T cells in Graves' hyperthyroidism and ophthalmopathy. TCR beta CDR3 sequences were amplified from RNA transcripts. First-round RT-PCR targeting the TCR CDR3 was performed with the HTBI primer set. TCRdb passed the multiplex PCR reads through MiXCR, listing each CDR3 protein once. The repertoire holds about 290,000 distinct CDR3 sequences, with around 19% as singletons. Sequencing was done on a sample of blood. The receptors shown here come from a man aged 50 to 59 with Graves' ophthalmopathy.

This clonotype was observed many times. The rearrangement uses TRBV18 and TRBJ2-7; 7 bases align to TRBD1. This CDR3 has 14 residues. Germline loops: CDR1 KGHSH, CDR2 LQKENI. V shed 3 bases, J shed 2 bases, and the junction held 4 bases outside the gene matches. The DNA for the CDR3 is TGTGCCAGCTCACCGGCAGGGGGACCCTACGAGCAGTACTTC. This translates into CASSPAGGPYEQYF.

Many counts were recorded for this clonotype. This chain links TRBV3-1 with TRBJ2-7, with D unresolved. The CDR3 extends over 16 amino acids. CDR1 and CDR2 from the germline V gene are LGHDT and YNNKEL (reference sequence). Trimming shortened V by 0 bases and J by 1 base, and 13 bases separated the two germline ends. Here the CDR3 DNA reads TGTGCCAGCAGCCAAGATAGTGGGTTTTTATCCTACGAGCAGTACTTC. Amino acid sequence: CASSQDSGFLSYEQYF.

The V and J genes are TRBV9 and TRBJ2-7; D not resolved. The CDR3 sequence is 14 residues long. The V end was cut by 7 bases, the J end by 0 bases, with 14 bases between. Per the germline V gene, CDR1 is SGDLS and CDR2 is YYNGEE. The CDR3 DNA reads TGTGCCAGCCTAAATGCGAGGAGCTCCTACGAGCAGTACTTC. It specifies CASLNARSSYEQYF.

This clonotype was picked up many times. This chain joins TRBV20-1 and TRBJ2-3; no definite D call. This CDR3 is 18 amino acids long. Per germline, CDR1 DFQATT and CDR2 SNEGSKA (reference sequence). Trimming removed 1 base from V and 0 bases from J, with 20 bases in between. The CDR3 here is CSARVLRLAATSTDTQYF. For the CDR3, the DNA is TGCAGTGCTAGAGTCTTACGACTGGCGGCGACTAGCACAGATACGCAGTATTTT.

This clonotype was seen more than once but under ten times. Here the CDR3 DNA reads TGTGCCAGCACGCTCGGGACGGCGTCTAATTCACCCCTCCACTTT. Amino acids: CASTLGTASNSPLHF. V usage is TRBV13 and J usage is TRBJ1-6; D possibly corresponds to TRBD1 (5 bases). The CDR3 consists of 15 residues. Trimming shortened V by 7 bases and J by 6 bases, and 16 bases separated the two germline ends. Germline CDR1 reads PRHDT; CDR2 reads FYEKMQ (reference sequence).

This clonotype was detected only a few times. The rearrangement joins TRBV6-2 or TRBV6-3 to TRBJ2-1, with 16 bases fitting TRBD2. The CDR3 is made up of 20 amino acids. Germline trimming cut 4 bases from V and 0 bases from J; bases unmatched to any gene: 9. Germline V gene data show CDR1 as MNHEY and CDR2 as SVGEGT. The CDR3 coding sequence is TGTGCCAGCAGTTCGCCGGGACTAGCGGGAGGGCGGAGCTCCTACAATGAGCAGTTCTTC. As protein: CASSSPGLAGGRSSYNEQFF.

This chain connects TRBV19 to TRBJ2-1, with D possibly called TRBD1 or TRBD2 (5 bases each). Germline V gene data show CDR1 as LNHDA and CDR2 as SQIVND (reference sequence). This CDR3 region has 16 residues. V dropped 5 bases and J dropped 4 bases, with 18 bases sitting between them. CDR3 residues: CASSLNWWGTYNEQFF. The CDR3 DNA is TGTGCCAGTAGTCTCAATTGGTGGGGGACGTACAATGAGCAGTTCTTC.

The sample holds many counts of this clonotype. The chain combines TRBV5-1 with TRBJ2-1; tentative D call: TRBD2 (6 bases). The germline CDR1 and CDR2 sequences are SGHRS and YFSETQ. V lost 0 bases and J lost 5, with 15 bases in between. The CDR3 runs 16 residues. Here the CDR3 reads CASSLGLGTGDNEQFF. The CDR3, as DNA: TGCGCCAGCAGCTTGGGTCTGGGGACGGGGGACAATGAGCAGTTCTTC.

The J gene is TRBJ2-6, the V gene TRBV6-5; D might be TRBD2 (5 bases). The CDR3 covers 16 residues. Per the germline V gene, CDR1 is MNHEY and CDR2 is SVGAGI. V was cut by 0 bases and J by 3 bases, with 9 bases left in between. The CDR3 region is CASSYSLAGGANVLTF. CDR3 nucleotide sequence: TGTGCCAGCAGTTACTCCCTAGCTGGTGGGGCCAACGTCCTGACTTTC.

The CDR3 loop reads CATGTGANTGELFF. For the CDR3, the DNA is TGTGCCACGGGGACAGGGGCCAACACCGGGGAGCTGTTTTTT. The chain carries TRBV10-3 and TRBJ2-2, with 10 nucleotides matching TRBD1. The trim removed 10 bases at V and 2 bases at J, leaving 4 bases unmatched. The germline V gene has CDR1 ENHRY and CDR2 SYGVKD. The CDR3 length is 14 residues.

With regard to this clonotype: One end of the junction does not line up with germline, which may come from a read error. The rearrangement joins TRBV11-2 to TRBJ2-2, with D maybe TRBD1 (8 bases). Germline CDR1 and CDR2: SGHAT and FQNNGV. The CDR3 totals 15 residues. CDR3 loop: CASSTYRGGTGELLF. DNA of the CDR3: TGTGCCAGCAGCACCTACAGGGGGGGGACCGGGGAGCTGCTTTTT.

This clonotype was seen ten or more times. V usage is TRBV30 and J usage is TRBJ2-7; 11 positions agree with TRBD1. Germline CDR1 GTSNPN, CDR2 SVGIG (reference sequence). This CDR3 is 11 amino acids long. The V gene end was trimmed by 8 bases and the J gene end by 6 bases; junction bases not matched to a gene: 3. The CDR3 bases are TGTGCCGGGGACAGGGGGGTCGAGCAGTACTTC. Protein: CAGDRGVEQYF.

This chain connects TRBV19 to TRBJ2-2, with 8 bases identical to TRBD1. Germline lookup yields CDR1 LNHDA and CDR2 SQIVND (reference sequence). The V gene end was trimmed by 3 bases and the J gene end by 0 bases; junction bases not matched to a gene: 6. CDR3 length: 17 amino acids. The CDR3 spells CASSIPTGGTNTGELFF. CDR3 sequence (DNA): TGTGCCAGTAGTATTCCCACAGGGGGGACGAACACCGGGGAGCTGTTTTTT.

This clonotype has a handful of counts. This chain links TRBV27 with TRBJ1-2; perhaps TRBD1 as D (6 bases). CDR3 length: 15 amino acids. Germline CDR1 MNHEY, CDR2 SMNVEV (reference sequence). V was trimmed by 2 bases and J by 7 bases, leaving 17 bases between them. CDR3 bases: TGTGCCAGCAGTTTAAGATGGGGGGGCGAAGCTGGCTACACCTTC. Its translation is CASSLRWGGEAGYTF.

This clonotype was observed at least ten times. The genes are TRBV12-3 or TRBV12-4 and TRBJ2-1, with 7 bases matching TRBD1. Germline trimming cut 4 bases from V and 3 bases from J; bases unmatched to any gene: 6. The CDR3 contains 15 residues. The CDR3, as DNA: TGTGCCAGCAGTTACGACAGGGTAAACTACAATGAGCAGTTCTTC. Amino acids: CASSYDRVNYNEQFF.

V and J are TRBV7-9 and TRBJ2-1; the match to TRBD2 covers 9 bases. Germline CDR1 is SEHNR and CDR2 is FQNEAQ (reference sequence). The CDR3 length is 19 residues. V shed 4 bases and J 4 bases; nucleotides not matched to a gene: 17. The CDR3 loop is CASSSPSGLAGNKYNEQFF. The CDR3 nucleotides are TGTGCCAGCAGCTCACCTTCTGGGCTAGCGGGGAACAAATACAATGAGCAGTTCTTC.

This clonotype has just a few counts. This sequence joins TRBV2 and TRBJ1-4; 9 bases are a match to TRBD1. The CDR3 runs to 14 residues. V lost 7 bases, J lost 5 bases, and 5 bases stayed unmatched. From germline, CDR1 is SNHLY and CDR2 FYNNEI. This chain's CDR3 is CASIRDRVNEKLFF. As DNA, the CDR3 is TGTGCCAGCATTCGGGACAGGGTAAATGAAAAACTGTTTTTT.

The chain joins TRBV29-1 to TRBJ2-7; the D is unclear. V gave up 5 bases and J gave up 5 bases, with 13 bases separating them. The CDR3 has 12 residues. Germline V gives CDR1 SQVTM, CDR2 ANQGSEA. The CDR3 reads CSVSVQLNEQYF. CDR3 nucleotides: TGCAGCGTTTCTGTGCAACTAAACGAGCAGTACTTC.

Many counts were recorded for this clonotype. V and J are TRBV18 and TRBJ2-7; 7 bases match TRBD1. Germline trimming cut 2 bases from V and 6 bases from J; bases unmatched to any gene: 7. Germline CDR1 KGHSH, CDR2 LQKENI. This CDR3 is built from 14 residues. The CDR3 DNA reads as TGTGCCAGCTCACCAGCCAGGGGGACCTCCGAGCAGTACTTC. It encodes CASSPARGTSEQYF. Variable domain in full (rest from reference TRBV18 and TRBJ2-7): NAGVMQNPRHLVRRRGQEARLRCSPMKGHSHVYWYRQLPEEGLKFMVYLQKENIIDESGMPKERFSAEFPKEGPSILRIQQVVRGDSAAYFCASSPARGTSEQYFGPGTRLTVT.

To note about this clonotype: This may be a read error, as it is one base from a much larger clone. No conserved phenylalanine or tryptophan ends this CDR3, so it is likely a read error. The CDR3 protein is CAISDPRDRGDTQYL. CDR3 DNA sequence: TGTGCCATCAGTGACCCCCGGGACAGGGGGGATACCCAGTACCTC. The chain has TRBV10-3 and TRBJ2-5; 11 bases align to TRBD1. Germline CDR1 reads ENHRY; CDR2 reads SYGVKD. The CDR3 has 15 residues. The ends lost 3 bases at V and 8 bases at J; junction bases unmatched: 8.

This clonotype was seen only a few times. This sequence joins TRBV7-9 and TRBJ2-7; 9 nucleotides agree with TRBD1. V was pared by 1 base and J by 4 bases, with 5 bases of the junction left unmatched. The CDR3 runs 15 residues. CDR1 is SEHNR, CDR2 FQNEAQ, per germline (reference sequence). The DNA of the CDR3 is TGTGCCAGCAGCTTAGAAGGGACAGGGCGGTACGAGCAGTACTTC. Residues: CASSLEGTGRYEQYF.